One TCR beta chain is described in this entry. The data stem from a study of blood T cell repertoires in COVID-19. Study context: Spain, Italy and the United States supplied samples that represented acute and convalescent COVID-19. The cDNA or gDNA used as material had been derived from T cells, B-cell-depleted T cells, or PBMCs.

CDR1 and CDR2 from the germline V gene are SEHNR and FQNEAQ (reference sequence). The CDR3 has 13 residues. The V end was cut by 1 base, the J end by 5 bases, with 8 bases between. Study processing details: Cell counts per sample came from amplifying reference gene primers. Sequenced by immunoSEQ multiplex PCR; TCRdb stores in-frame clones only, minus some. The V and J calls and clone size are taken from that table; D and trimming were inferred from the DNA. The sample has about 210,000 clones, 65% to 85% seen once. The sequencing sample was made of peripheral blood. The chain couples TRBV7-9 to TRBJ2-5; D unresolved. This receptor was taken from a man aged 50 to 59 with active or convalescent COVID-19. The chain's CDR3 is CASSLGFGETQYF. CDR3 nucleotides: TGTGCCAGCAGCTTAGGATTCGGGGAGACCCAGTACTTC. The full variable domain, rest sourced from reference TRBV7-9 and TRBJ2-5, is DTGVSQNPRHKITKRGQNVTFRCDPISEHNRLYWYRQTLGQGPEFLTYFQNEAQLEKSRLLSDRFSAERPKGSFSTLEIQRTEQGDSAMYLCASSLGFGETQYFGPGTRLLVL.